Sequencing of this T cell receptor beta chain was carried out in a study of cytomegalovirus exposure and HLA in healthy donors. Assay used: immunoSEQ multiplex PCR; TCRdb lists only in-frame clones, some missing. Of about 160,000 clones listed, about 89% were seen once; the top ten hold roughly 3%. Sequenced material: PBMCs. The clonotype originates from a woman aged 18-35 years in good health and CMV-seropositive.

Here the CDR3 reads CATTWDRASGYTF. The DNA for the CDR3 is TGTGCCACCACCTGGGACAGGGCGTCTGGCTACACCTTC. The V gene is TRBV2, the J gene TRBJ1-2; TRBD1 aligns across 9 bases. J gave up 7 bases and V 10 bases, and 10 bases lay outside the gene matches. The CDR3 length is 13 residues. The germline V gene has CDR1 SNHLY and CDR2 FYNNEI. The whole variable domain, filled in from reference TRBV2 and TRBJ1-2, reads EPEVTQTPSHQVTQMGQEVILRCVPISNHLYFYWYRQILGQKVEFLVSFYNNEISEKSEIFDDQFSVERPDGSNFTLKIRSTKLEDSAMYFCATTWDRASGYTFGSGTRLTVV.